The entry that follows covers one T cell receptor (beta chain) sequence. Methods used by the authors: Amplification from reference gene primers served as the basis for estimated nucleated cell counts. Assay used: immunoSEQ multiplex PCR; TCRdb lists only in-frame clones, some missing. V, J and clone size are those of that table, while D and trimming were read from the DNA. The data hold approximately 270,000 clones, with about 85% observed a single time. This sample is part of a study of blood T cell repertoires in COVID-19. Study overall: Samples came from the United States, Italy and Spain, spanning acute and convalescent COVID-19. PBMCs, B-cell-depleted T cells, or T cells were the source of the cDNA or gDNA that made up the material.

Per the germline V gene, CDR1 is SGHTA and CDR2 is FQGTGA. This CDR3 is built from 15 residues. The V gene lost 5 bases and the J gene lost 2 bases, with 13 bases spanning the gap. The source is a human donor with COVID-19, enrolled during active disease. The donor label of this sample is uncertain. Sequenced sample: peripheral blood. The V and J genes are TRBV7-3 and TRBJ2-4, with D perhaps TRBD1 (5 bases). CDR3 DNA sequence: TGTGCCAGCAGCGCGACGGTGGGGCCCAAAAACATTCAGTACTTC. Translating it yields CASSATVGPKNIQYF.